The clone carrying this TCR beta chain was seen more than once but under ten times. Original methodology: Estimated nucleated cell counts came from reference gene primer amplification. Some clones are missing from TCRdb's copy, which holds only in-frame ones; the method was immunoSEQ multiplex PCR. V and J calls and clone size are copied from that table; D and trimming were computed from the DNA. The data show more than 130,000 clones, under 85% seen once. Between the trimmed V and J ends, which lost 0 bases and 1 base, there was a span of 13 bases. Germline V gene lookup returns CDR1 SGHKS and CDR2 YYEKEE (reference sequence). The CDR3 is 16 amino acids. This sample is part of a study of blood T cell repertoires in COVID-19. Overall study: Researchers got acute and convalescent COVID-19 samples from the United States, Italy and Spain. T cells, B-cell-depleted T cells, or PBMCs provided the cDNA or gDNA that served as material.

Sample: peripheral blood. The V and J genes are TRBV5-5 and TRBJ1-1; D perhaps matches TRBD1 (6 bases). The sequence was collected from a human donor in a cohort sampled during active COVID-19. CDR3 nucleotide sequence: TGTGCCAGCAGCTTGGCACTCGGCAGGGGGAACACTGAAGCTTTCTTT. Its translation: CASSLALGRGNTEAFF. Full variable domain (outside the CDR3, taken from reference TRBV5-5 and TRBJ1-1): DAGVTQSPTHLIKTRGQQVTLRCSPISGHKSVSWYQQVLGQGPQFIFQYYEKEERGRGNFPDRFSARQFPNYSSELNVNALLLGDSALYLCASSLALGRGNTEAFFGQGTRLTVV.